This entry features one T cell receptor beta chain sequence. This clonotype has ten or more counts. No antigen is known for it. Base qualities are not recorded, but no much larger clone differs from it by a single base. From the cysteine up to the phenylalanine, the CDR3 has a length of 15 residues. The DNA shown is the 45-base CDR3, in frame from base 1. Per the germline V gene, KGHSH is the CDR1 and LQKENI is the CDR2. V has 0 bases trimmed and J has 0 bases trimmed; junction bases matching no gene number 1. A case-control design nested within a healthcare worker cohort in London, UK, was used, with weekly nasopharyngeal swab PCR tests and blood sampling performed. Healthcare workers were recruited between 23 and 31 March 2020, during the week of the UK lockdown, and were followed weekly for up to roughly 15 weeks. This specimen belongs to a study of early T cells in non-severe SARS-CoV-2 infection (dated by TCRdb to the early 2020s). Study-wide context: Because TCR sequencing was done on bulk RNA from unsorted whole blood, the alpha and beta chains could not be paired. The investigation overall reported the following: VDJdb matching was skewed toward anti-spike CD8 responses, so virus-specific expansions were likely underestimated and private and CD4 specificities were missed.

Receptors were amplified or captured by 5' RACE. The sequencer listed for this sample is NextSeq 500. In the TCR library protocol, unique molecular identifiers were attached to individual cDNA molecules to correct for PCR bias and sequencing error. Sequencing covered both TCR alpha and beta chains, and within each sample the abundances of alpha and beta sequences were tightly co-correlated. In the paper's pipeline: Decombinator V4 was used to annotate TCR sequences for V gene, J gene and CDR3. TCRs were defined as expanded if a significant change between any two time points was detected under a Poisson model with p below 0.0001. TCR abundances were normalised to the total number of TCRs sequenced in each sample and reported as counts per million. TRAV1-2 paired with TRAJ12, TRAJ20 or TRAJ33 defined MAIT TCRs, while TRAV10 paired with TRAJ18 defined iNKT TCRs. VDJdb, accessed 1 November 2021, was searched for CMV, EBV and SARS-CoV-2 annotated TCRs, with TCRs annotated for multiple antigens excluded. The raw public data were reprocessed by TCRdb itself: fastp quality trimming at Q25, MiXCR clonotype calling, in-frame beta chains only. One record per CDR3 amino acid sequence lists the most common genes and DNA. V and J calls and clone size were set by TCRdb, not the authors. In this sample the table shows some 40,000 distinct CDR3 sequences, around 5% of which occur a single time. The ten largest clones take up 25% to 30% of the sample.

The rearranged segments are TRBV18 and TRBJ2-7; the central 8 bases match TRBD1. This receptor was obtained from an adult who was a healthcare worker with PCR-confirmed SARS-CoV-2 infection or an uninfected control (not recorded which). Sequenced material: whole blood. The CDR3 protein is CASSPPDRGSYEQYF. The base sequence is TGTGCCAGCTCACCACCCGACAGGGGCTCCTACGAGCAGTACTTC.